This TCR beta chain was sequenced during a study of regulatory T cells in long-lasting Graves disease. Study results and limitations: Persistent disease favored TRBV28, TRBJ1-2 and TRBJ2-5.

Construction of TCR beta libraries relied on iRepertoire HTBI primers and on Arm-PCR targeting CDR3 regions. From the multiplex PCR reads, TCRdb called clonotypes with MiXCR, one entry per CDR3 protein. The sample shows about 340,000 distinct CDR3 sequences, around 20% of them seen only once. V was clipped by 4 bases and J by 7 bases, with 15 bases between them. CDR3 length equals 13 residues. Germline-derived CDR1 and CDR2 are SGDLS and YYNGEE. In the case of this clonotype: As yet, its antigen is unknown.

The time point was: persistent/refractory GD, antithyroid drugs over 5 years with positive TRAb. RNA extracted from PBMCs served as the sequencing template. The sample in question was peripheral blood mononuclear cells (PBMCs), obtained when the disease was refractory, from a patient treated with antithyroid drugs. The receptor's source is a female donor with Graves disease. The J gene is TRBJ2-7, the V gene TRBV9, with D possibly TRBD1 on 5 matching bases. Here the CDR3 reads CASSPQGLREQYF. The CDR3, as DNA: TGTGCCAGCAGCCCTCAGGGATTGCGAGAGCAGTACTTC.